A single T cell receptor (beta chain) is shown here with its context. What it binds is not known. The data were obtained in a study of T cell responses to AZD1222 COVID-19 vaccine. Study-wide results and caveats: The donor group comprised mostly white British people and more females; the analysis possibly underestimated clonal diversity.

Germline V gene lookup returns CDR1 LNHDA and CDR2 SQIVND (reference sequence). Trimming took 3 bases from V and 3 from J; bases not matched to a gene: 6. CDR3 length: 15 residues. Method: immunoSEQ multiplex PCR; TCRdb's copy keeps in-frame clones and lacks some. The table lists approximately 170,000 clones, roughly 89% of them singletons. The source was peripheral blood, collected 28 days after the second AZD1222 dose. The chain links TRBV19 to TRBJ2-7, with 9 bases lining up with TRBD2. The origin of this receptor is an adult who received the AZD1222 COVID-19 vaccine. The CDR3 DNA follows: TGTGCCAGTAGTATGGCGACTAGCGGAGTCTACGAGCAGTACTTC. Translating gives CASSMATSGVYEQYF.